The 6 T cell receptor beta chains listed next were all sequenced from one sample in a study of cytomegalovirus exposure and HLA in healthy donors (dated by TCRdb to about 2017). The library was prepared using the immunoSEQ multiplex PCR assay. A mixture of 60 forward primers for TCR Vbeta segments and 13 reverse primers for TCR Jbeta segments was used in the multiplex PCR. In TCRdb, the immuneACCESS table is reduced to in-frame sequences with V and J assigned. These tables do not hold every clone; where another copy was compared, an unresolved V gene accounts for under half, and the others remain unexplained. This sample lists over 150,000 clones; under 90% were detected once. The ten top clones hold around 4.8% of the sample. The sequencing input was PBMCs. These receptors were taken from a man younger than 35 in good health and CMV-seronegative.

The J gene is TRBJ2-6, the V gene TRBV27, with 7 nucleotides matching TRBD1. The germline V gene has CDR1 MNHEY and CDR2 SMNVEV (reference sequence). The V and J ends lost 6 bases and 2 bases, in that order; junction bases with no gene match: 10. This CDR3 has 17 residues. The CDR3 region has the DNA TGTGCCAGCAGCAAGGGGGCTTTTGAGACTGGGGCCAACGTCCTGACTTTC. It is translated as CASSKGAFETGANVLTF.

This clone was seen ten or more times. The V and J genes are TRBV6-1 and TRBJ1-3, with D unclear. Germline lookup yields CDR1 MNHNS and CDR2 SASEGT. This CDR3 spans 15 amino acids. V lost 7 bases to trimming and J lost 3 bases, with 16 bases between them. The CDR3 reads CASTKDQRGGNTIYF. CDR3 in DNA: TGTGCCAGCACCAAAGACCAGCGGGGTGGAAACACCATATATTTT.

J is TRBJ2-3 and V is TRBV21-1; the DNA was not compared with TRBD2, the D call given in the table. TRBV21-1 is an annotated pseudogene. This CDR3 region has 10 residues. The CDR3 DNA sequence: TGTAGCGGGAGTGCAGATACGCAGTATTTT. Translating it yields CSGSADTQYF.

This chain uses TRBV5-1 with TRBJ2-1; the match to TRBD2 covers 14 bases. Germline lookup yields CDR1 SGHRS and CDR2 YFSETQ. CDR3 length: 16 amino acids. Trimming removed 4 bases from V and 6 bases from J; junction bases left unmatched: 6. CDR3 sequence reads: CASSHGLAGGSNEQFF. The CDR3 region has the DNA TGCGCCAGCAGCCATGGACTAGCGGGAGGAAGCAATGAGCAGTTCTTC.

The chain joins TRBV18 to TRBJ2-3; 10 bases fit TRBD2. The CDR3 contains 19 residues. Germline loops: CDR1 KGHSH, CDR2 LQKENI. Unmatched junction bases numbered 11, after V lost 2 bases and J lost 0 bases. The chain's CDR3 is CASSPSSGSRRTSTDTQYF. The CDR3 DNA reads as TGTGCCAGCTCACCATCTAGCGGGAGTCGGAGAACAAGCACAGATACGCAGTATTTT.

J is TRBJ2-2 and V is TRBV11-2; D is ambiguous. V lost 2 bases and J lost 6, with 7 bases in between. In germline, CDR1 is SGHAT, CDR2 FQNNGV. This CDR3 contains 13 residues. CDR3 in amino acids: CASSLKSAGELFF. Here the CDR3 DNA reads TGTGCCAGCAGCTTAAAATCTGCCGGGGAGCTGTTTTTT.